These 22 T cell receptor beta chains came from one sample sequenced in a study of read filtering for tumor transcriptome and immune sequencing. The library was built from around 0.4 ug RNA with molecular barcoded adaptors for alpha/delta and beta/gamma chains. MiXCR was run by TCRdb on the reads, yielding one entry per CDR3 protein. The sample shows under 25,000 distinct CDR3 sequences, roughly 13% of them seen only once. Sequencing was carried out using a population of CD138-negative cells sorted from bone marrow. The receptors were sampled from a donor over 35 with multiple myeloma.

This clonotype was recorded at least ten times. The gene calls are TRBV11-2 and TRBJ2-1; D uncertain. The length of the CDR3 is 14 residues. V was shortened by 5 bases and J by 10 bases, with 18 bases between the two germline ends. CDR1 and CDR2 (germline): SGHAT, FQNNGV. The CDR3: CASSPALLLPEQFF. CDR3 sequence (DNA): TGTGCCAGCAGCCCAGCCTTGCTATTACCAGAGCAGTTCTTC.

This clonotype was seen at least ten times. The J gene is TRBJ2-1, the V gene TRBV7-2, with a weak D call TRBD2 (6 bases). CDR3 length equals 12 residues. V shed 10 bases and J shed 9 bases, with 16 bases lying between them. CDR1 and CDR2 from the germline V gene are SGHTA and FQGNSA. The CDR3 region is CAIGGVSGEQFF. CDR3 nucleotides: TGTGCCATCGGAGGGGTGTCGGGTGAGCAGTTCTTC.

Only a few counts were recorded for this clonotype. The V call is TRBV29-1, the J call TRBJ2-1; the match to TRBD2 covers 9 bases. The CDR3 is 16 residues long. The germline CDR1 and CDR2 sequences are SQVTM and ANQGSEA. The J segment lost 2 bases and the V segment lost 1 base, leaving 6 bases of the junction unmatched. CDR3 protein: CSVEGGGRGPYNEQFF. The DNA for the CDR3 is TGCAGCGTTGAAGGGGGCGGGAGGGGCCCCTACAATGAGCAGTTCTTC.

The sample holds many counts of this clonotype. V is TRBV11-2 and J is TRBJ2-5, with a tentative D call TRBD1 (5 bases). CDR3 length: 11 residues. Per the germline V gene, CDR1 is SGHAT and CDR2 is FQNNGV. V was pared by 6 bases and J by 5 bases, with 7 bases between. For the CDR3, the DNA is TGTGCCAGCAGTTGGGGCGAGACCCAGTACTTC. As protein: CASSWGETQYF.

A word on this clonotype: The conserved final phenylalanine or tryptophan is absent from the CDR3, which likely points to a read error. The chain couples TRBV20-1 to TRBJ2-1, with 9 bases aligning to TRBD2. The CDR3 is 15 amino acids. The germline gives CDR1 DFQATT, CDR2 SNEGSKA (reference sequence). CDR3 DNA sequence: TGCAGCGCTAGCCTCAGCGGGAGGCTTGACAATGAGCAGTTCTCC. It specifies CSASLSGRLDNEQFS.

This clonotype was seen a handful of times. The J gene is TRBJ1-1, the V gene TRBV29-1, with D maybe TRBD1 (6 bases). Trimming shortened V by 3 bases and J by 6 bases, and 14 bases separated the two germline ends. Per germline, CDR1 SQVTM and CDR2 ANQGSEA. The length of the CDR3 is 13 residues. Written as DNA, the CDR3 is TGCAGCGTTGATAGCCAGGGGCGTCCTGAAGCTTTCTTT. Its protein is CSVDSQGRPEAFF.

This clonotype was detected many times. The chain carries TRBV7-9 and TRBJ1-2; the D gene is possibly TRBD1 (5 bases). The germline V gene encodes CDR1 SEHNR and CDR2 FQNEAQ (reference sequence). V lost 4 bases and J lost 5, with 8 bases in between. The CDR3 has 12 amino acids. CDR3 sequence: CASSSTAYGYTF. The CDR3, as DNA: TGTGCCAGCAGCTCGACAGCTTATGGCTACACCTTC.

For this clonotype: One end of the junction does not line up with germline, which may come from a read error. The rearrangement uses TRBV27 and TRBJ2-2; 12 bases fit TRBD2. The CDR3 consists of 17 residues. Germline CDR1 and CDR2: MNHEY and SMNVEV (reference sequence). The CDR3 DNA reads TGTGCCAGCAGTCCGGGGACTAGCGGGTTGTACACCAGGGAGCTGTTTTTT. Amino acid sequence: CASSPGTSGLYTRELFF.

This clonotype was seen ten or more times. The rearrangement links TRBV19 to TRBJ1-5; 7 bases line up with TRBD1. Germline CDR1 LNHDA, CDR2 SQIVND (reference sequence). The ends lost 4 bases at V and 0 bases at J; junction bases unmatched: 6. This CDR3 is built from 16 residues. CDR3 sequence reads: CASSTQKGASNQPQHF. CDR3 DNA: TGTGCCAGTAGTACCCAGAAGGGGGCTAGCAATCAGCCCCAGCATTTT.

In this sample, this clonotype turned up many times. The rearrangement joins TRBV29-1 to TRBJ2-1; D gene uncertain. Germline CDR1 reads SQVTM; CDR2 reads ANQGSEA. The V and J ends lost 2 bases and 0 bases respectively, with 8 bases between them. CDR3 length equals 14 residues. For the CDR3, the DNA is TGCAGCGTTGAACTTCCGAGCTCCTACAATGAGCAGTTCTTC. This gives the protein CSVELPSSYNEQFF.

This clonotype was seen repeatedly, ten times or more. The genes are TRBV7-9 and TRBJ2-3; a weak D match, TRBD2 (6 bases). The V end was cut by 3 bases, the J end by 6 bases, with 13 bases between. The CDR3 runs 14 residues. Germline values: CDR1 SEHNR, CDR2 FQNEAQ (reference sequence). Written as DNA, the CDR3 is TGTGCCAGCAGCTTGGGGGGATTTAGGGATACGCAGTATTTT. Protein product: CASSLGGFRDTQYF.

At least ten counts were recorded for this clonotype. The chain recombines TRBV20-1 with TRBJ2-5; 9 bases map to TRBD1. This CDR3 is built from 15 residues. V lost 5 bases and J lost 4; bases outside the gene matches: 11. Germline-derived CDR1 and CDR2 are DFQATT and SNEGSKA (reference sequence). CDR3 DNA: TGCAGTGCTGAGACCGGGACAGGGAGGGGAGAGACCCAGTACTTC. As protein: CSAETGTGRGETQYF.

This clonotype was seen ten or more times. The chain is built from TRBV11-2 and TRBJ2-6; D remains unclear. Germline CDR1 SGHAT, CDR2 FQNNGV. The V gene lost 5 bases and the J gene lost 0 bases, with 11 bases spanning the gap. CDR3 size: 16 residues. The CDR3 coding sequence is TGTGCCAGCAGCCACCCAAGGAGCTCTGGGGCCAACGTCCTGACTTTC. Its protein is CASSHPRSSGANVLTF.

This clonotype was seen ten or more times. The chain joins TRBV11-2 to TRBJ1-1, with D tentatively TRBD1 (6 bases). The CDR3 contains 17 residues. Germline assignment: CDR1 SGHAT and CDR2 FQNNGV. The ends were cut back, 3 bases at V and 5 bases at J, with 22 bases in the middle. The CDR3 protein is CASSFKKDSAQGTEAFF. Here the CDR3 DNA reads TGTGCCAGCAGCTTCAAGAAGGACAGCGCCCAAGGGACTGAAGCTTTCTTT.

This clonotype was recorded many times. V gene TRBV4-1 combines with J gene TRBJ2-1, with D perhaps matching TRBD2 (5 bases). The V end lost 5 bases, the J end lost 0 bases, and 14 bases lay between the germline ends. The germline V gene encodes CDR1 MGHRA and CDR2 YSYEKL. This CDR3 comprises 16 residues. The CDR3 DNA is TGCGCCAGCAGCTCCATACCGGGAAACTCCTACAATGAGCAGTTCTTC. Amino acid sequence: CASSSIPGNSYNEQFF.

This clonotype was recorded at least ten times. The J gene is TRBJ2-5, the V gene TRBV29-1; possibly TRBD1 or TRBD2 for D (5 bases each). CDR1 is SQVTM, CDR2 ANQGSEA, per germline. CDR3 length: 17 residues. Trimming stripped 2 bases from V and 4 bases from J, with 23 bases between. The CDR3 protein is CSVETALGTARPETQYF. For the CDR3, the DNA is TGCAGCGTTGAAACGGCCCTAGGGACCGCCCGACCAGAGACCCAGTACTTC. Full variable domain (missing parts from reference TRBV29-1 and TRBJ2-5): SAVISQKPSRDICQRGTSLTIQCQVDSQVTMMFWYRQQPGQSLTLIATANQGSEATYESGFVIDKFPISRPNLTFSTLTVSNMSPEDSSIYLCSVETALGTARPETQYFGPGTRLLVL.

This clonotype was detected a few times. This chain joins TRBV4-3 and TRBJ2-5; D possibly uses TRBD1 or TRBD2 (5 bases each). Germline lookup yields CDR1 LGHNA and CDR2 YSLEER. V was pared by 4 bases and J by 4 bases, with 13 bases between. The CDR3 extends over 14 amino acids. CDR3: CASSPREGAETQYF. Here the CDR3 DNA reads TGCGCCAGCAGCCCCCGGGAAGGGGCAGAGACCCAGTACTTC.

Many counts were recorded for this clonotype. The J gene is TRBJ1-1, the V gene TRBV30; D might be TRBD1 (6 bases). Germline V gives CDR1 GTSNPN, CDR2 SVGIG (reference sequence). V was shortened by 4 bases and J by 3 bases, with 6 bases between the two germline ends. This CDR3 region has 11 residues. In DNA form, the CDR3 reads TGTGCCTGGAACAGGGACACTGAAGCTTTCTTT. Protein sequence: CAWNRDTEAFF.

The table lists this clonotype with many counts. This chain connects TRBV5-1 to TRBJ1-1; D unresolved. The V gene lost 0 bases and the J gene lost 7 bases, with 7 bases spanning the gap. Germline assignment: CDR1 SGHRS and CDR2 YFSETQ. The CDR3 has 12 residues. In nucleotides, the CDR3 is TGCGCCAGCAGCTTGGATTCTTATGAAGCTTTCTTT. Translated: CASSLDSYEAFF.

This clonotype was observed at least ten times. The gene calls are TRBV10-3 and TRBJ2-1, with 9 bases lining up with TRBD2. The CDR3 is 14 amino acids. V shed 6 bases, J shed 6 bases, and the junction held 6 bases outside the gene matches. Germline V gene lookup returns CDR1 ENHRY and CDR2 SYGVKD. The CDR3 bases are TGTGCCATCAGATTAGCGGGAGCGGGCAATGAGCAGTTCTTC. Its translation: CAIRLAGAGNEQFF.

This sequence joins TRBV5-1 and TRBJ2-7; 9 bases line up with TRBD1. Germline V gene data show CDR1 as SGHRS and CDR2 as YFSETQ. V lost 4 bases and J lost 6; bases outside the gene matches: 11. This CDR3 is 15 amino acids long. The CDR3 sequence: CASSVPGTGPTEQYF. DNA of the CDR3: TGCGCCAGCAGCGTGCCCGGGACAGGGCCTACCGAGCAGTACTTC.

This clonotype was picked up many times. V and J are TRBV5-1 and TRBJ2-3, with D perhaps TRBD2 (6 bases). The V gene's germline CDR1 is SGHRS and CDR2 YFSETQ. The CDR3 contains 15 residues. The V end was cut by 4 bases, the J end by 7 bases, with 19 bases between. This CDR3 is CASSLGTRRANTQYF. The CDR3, as DNA: TGCGCCAGCAGCCTCGGGACTCGACGGGCGAATACGCAGTATTTT. The full variable domain, its missing parts supplied by reference TRBV5-1 and TRBJ2-3, is KAGVTQTPRYLIKTRGQQVTLSCSPISGHRSVSWYQQTPGQGLQFLFEYFSETQRNKGNFPGRFSGRQFSNSRSEMNVSTLELGDSALYLCASSLGTRRANTQYFGPGTRLTVL.